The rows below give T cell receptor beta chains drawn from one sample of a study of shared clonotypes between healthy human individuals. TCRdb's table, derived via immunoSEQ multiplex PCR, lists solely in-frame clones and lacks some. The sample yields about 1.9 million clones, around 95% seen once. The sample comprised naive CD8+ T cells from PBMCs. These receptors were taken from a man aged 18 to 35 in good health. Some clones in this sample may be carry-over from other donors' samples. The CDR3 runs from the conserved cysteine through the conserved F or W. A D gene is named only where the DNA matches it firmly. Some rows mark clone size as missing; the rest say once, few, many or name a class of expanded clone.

cdr3_aa: CASSPSTGRYNEQFF
cdr3_nt: TGTGCCAGCAGCCCCTCGACTGGCCGATACAATGAGCAGTTCTTC
d_call: NA
clone_size: NA
j_call: TRBJ2-1
v_call: TRBV7-9

cdr3_aa: CASSPRTGLNTEAFF
cdr3_nt: TGTGCCAGTAGTCCGAGGACAGGACTCAACACTGAAGCTTTCTTT
d_call: TRBD1
clone_size: once
j_call: TRBJ1-1
v_call: TRBV19

cdr3_aa: CASSETSGAQWEQFF
cdr3_nt: TGTGCCAGCAGCGAGACTAGCGGGGCGCAATGGGAGCAGTTCTTC
d_call: TRBD2
clone_size: NA
j_call: TRBJ2-1
v_call: TRBV11-3

cdr3_aa: CASSQRQGPRTSGASSYNEQFF
cdr3_nt: TGCGCCAGCAGCCAACGACAGGGCCCGAGGACTAGCGGGGCGAGCTCCTACAATGAGCAGTTCTTC
d_call: TRBD2
clone_size: NA
j_call: TRBJ2-1
v_call: TRBV4-1

cdr3_aa: CASSLVAEDYEQYF
cdr3_nt: TGTGCCAGCAGCTTAGTGGCCGAGGACTACGAGCAGTACTTC
d_call: NA
clone_size: NA
j_call: TRBJ2-7
v_call: TRBV7-8

cdr3_aa: CASSMVRDATYEQYF
cdr3_nt: TGTGCCAGTAGTATGGTCCGGGACGCCACCTACGAGCAGTACTTC
d_call: NA
clone_size: NA
j_call: TRBJ2-7
v_call: TRBV19

cdr3_aa: CASSQKRELNEQFF
cdr3_nt: TGCGCCAGCAGCCAAAAGCGGGAGCTCAATGAGCAGTTCTTC
d_call: TRBD2
clone_size: NA
j_call: TRBJ2-1
v_call: TRBV5-1

cdr3_aa: CASSLEGTTGYEQYF
cdr3_nt: TGTGCCAGCAGCTTAGAGGGGACAACAGGCTACGAGCAGTACTTC
d_call: NA
clone_size: NA
j_call: TRBJ2-7
v_call: TRBV7-6

cdr3_aa: CASSLDRGGYTF
cdr3_nt: TGTGCCAGCAGCCTGGACAGGGGTGGCTACACCTTC
d_call: TRBD1
clone_size: NA
j_call: TRBJ1-2
v_call: TRBV7-9

cdr3_aa: CASSVYRDGTEAFF
cdr3_nt: TGTGCCAGCAGCGTGTACCGGGACGGGACTGAAGCTTTCTTT
d_call: NA
clone_size: NA
j_call: TRBJ1-1
v_call: TRBV9